This entry describes one T cell receptor (beta chain). The antigen it binds to is not known. No much larger clone exists at a distance of one base, and base qualities are not known. Genomic DNA was extracted from sorted cells using the Qiagen DNeasy Kit. TCR beta chain deep sequencing was performed on the immunoSEQ platform. Turning to the authors' computational methods: Repertoire data analysis was performed with the immunoSEQ Analyzer software. TCRdb took over this immuneACCESS table, retaining in-frame rearrangements with V and J assigned. Such tables are incomplete; in checked studies, under half of the missing clones stem from an unresolved V gene, and the remainder is unexplained. D and trimming come from the DNA, and the V and J calls and clone size come from that table. Recorded for this sample are some 20,000 clones; roughly 84% of them occurred a single time. Less than 35% of the sample goes to the ten largest clones.

Per the publication, the treatment or condition label means: AdE1-LMPpoly-expanded autologous EBV-specific T-cell therapy followed by anti-PD-1 nivolumab. Between the V and J ends, shortened by 2 bases and 3 bases respectively, the junction contains 4 bases. According to the germline V gene, CDR1 reads MRHNA and CDR2 reads SNTAGT. The CDR3 has 13 amino acids, counting the end cysteine and phenylalanine. Kept here is only the CDR3 DNA, which spans 39 bases and is read in frame from base 1. The data belong to a study of EBV T-cell therapy then PD-1 blockade in nasopharyngeal carcinoma (dated by TCRdb to the early 2020s).

The chain was built from TRBV6-4 and TRBJ2-2, with no reliable assignment of the D segment. This sequence was found in a man aged 35 to 55 with nasopharyngeal carcinoma. The input for sequencing was CD8+ T cells from blood, taken around day 35 from a patient whose treatment included autologous EBV-specific T cells and nivolumab. The DNA sequence reads TGTGCCAGCAGTGACAGGGACACCGGGGAGCTGTTTTTT. It translates as CASSDRDTGELFF.